Listed below are T cell receptor beta chains from one sample, sequenced in a study of blood T cell repertoires in COVID-19. The assay was immunoSEQ multiplex PCR, and TCRdb's table has in-frame clones only and misses some. The sample lists about 49,000 clones, more than 85% occurring once. Sequenced sample: peripheral blood. These receptor sequences come from a man between 40 and 49 years old with active COVID-19. Both conserved end residues are part of each CDR3. The order of the fields is CDR3 protein, CDR3 DNA, clone size, CDR3 length, V gene, D gene, J gene. D genes are given only for firm matches. The listing skips clone size in some rows; elsewhere it reads once, few, many or a size class.

CASSLHRSLAGELFF | TGTGCCAGCAGCCTCCATAGGAGTTTGGCCGGGGAGCTGTTTTTT | . | 15 | TRBV7-3 | . | TRBJ2-2
CASSSLVDEQYF | TGTGCCAGCAGCTCCCTAGTGGACGAGCAGTACTTC | . | 12 | TRBV11-2 | . | TRBJ2-7
CACLRGGERTPLHF | TGTGCCTGCCTAAGAGGGGGGGAGAGAACACCCCTCCACTTT | few | 14 | TRBV30 | . | TRBJ1-6
CASISDWNTGELFF | TGTGCCAGCATATCGGACTGGAACACCGGGGAGCTGTTTTTT | . | 14 | TRBV2 | . | TRBJ2-2
CASSRDNYGYTF | TGTGCCAGCAGCCGGGATAACTATGGCTACACCTTC | . | 12 | TRBV9 | . | TRBJ1-2
CASSQGRTKGNTEAFF | TGCGCCAGCAGCCAAGGCCGGACAAAAGGCAACACTGAAGCTTTCTTT | . | 16 | TRBV4-1 | . | TRBJ1-1
CASSRPQGARTEAFF | TGCGCCAGCAGCCGTCCACAGGGGGCGCGGACTGAAGCTTTCTTT | . | 15 | TRBV4-1 | TRBD1 | TRBJ1-1
CASSPGLSLARSSYNEQFF | TGTGCCAGCAGTCCTGGACTATCTCTTGCCCGTAGCTCCTACAATGAGCAGTTCTTC | . | 19 | TRBV3-1/TRBV3-2 | . | TRBJ2-1
CASSPGGASYEQYF | TGTGCCAGCAGTCCCGGGGGGGCTTCCTACGAGCAGTACTTC | . | 14 | TRBV6-5 | TRBD2 | TRBJ2-7
CARRLAGGMNTGELFF | TGTGCCAGGCGACTAGCGGGAGGGATGAACACCGGGGAGCTGTTTTTT | . | 16 | TRBV7-3 | TRBD2 | TRBJ2-2
CASSQERGLAGSYEQYF | TGTGCCAGCAGCCAAGAACGGGGACTAGCGGGATCCTACGAGCAGTACTTC | once | 17 | TRBV14 | TRBD2 | TRBJ2-7
CASSLVAGEISRGYTF | TGTGCCAGCAGCTTAGTAGCAGGGGAGATTTCAAGGGGCTACACCTTC | . | 16 | TRBV7-2 | . | TRBJ1-2
CAGRDRGALMNTEAFF | TGTGCCGGACGGGACAGGGGGGCCTTAATGAACACTGAAGCTTTCTTT | few | 16 | TRBV21-1 | . | TRBJ1-1